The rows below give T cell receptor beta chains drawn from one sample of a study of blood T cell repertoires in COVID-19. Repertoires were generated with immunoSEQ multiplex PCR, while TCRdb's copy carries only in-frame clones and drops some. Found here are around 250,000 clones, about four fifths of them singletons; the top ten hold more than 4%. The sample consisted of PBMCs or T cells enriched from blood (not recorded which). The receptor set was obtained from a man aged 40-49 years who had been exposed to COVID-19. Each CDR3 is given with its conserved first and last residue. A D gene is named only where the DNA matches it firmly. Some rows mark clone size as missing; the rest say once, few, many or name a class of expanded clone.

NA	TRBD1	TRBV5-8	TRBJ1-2	TGTGCCAGCAGCTTGGGACAGGGCATTTATGGCTACACCTTC	CASSLGQGIYGYTF
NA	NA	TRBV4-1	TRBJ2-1	TGCGCCAGCAGCCAAGGGCCAGGGAATGAGCAGTTCTTC	CASSQGPGNEQFF
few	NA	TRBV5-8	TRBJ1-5	TGTGCCAGCGACTTCGGTGGTCAGCCCCAGCATTTT	CASDFGGQPQHF
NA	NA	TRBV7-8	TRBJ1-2	TGTGCCAGCAGCACTAATCGGGTCTCTAACTATGGCTACACCTTC	CASSTNRVSNYGYTF
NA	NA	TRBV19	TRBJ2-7	TGTGCCAGTAGTATTTACGAGTCCTACGAGCAGTACTTC	CASSIYESYEQYF
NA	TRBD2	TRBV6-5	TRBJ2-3	TGTGCCAGCAGTTTCACGGGCGGGAGAGATACGCAGTATTTT	CASSFTGGRDTQYF
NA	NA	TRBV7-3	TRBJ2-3	TGTGCCAGCAGCAATACAGGGAGCACAGATACGCAGTATTTT	CASSNTGSTDTQYF
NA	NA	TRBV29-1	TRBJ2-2	TGCAGCGTTGGACTCTCGGGTACTAGCACCGGGGAGCTGTTTTTT	CSVGLSGTSTGELFF
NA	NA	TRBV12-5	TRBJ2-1	TGTGCTAGTGGTTTGGGGTCCCTAGCTCCCTTTAATGAGCAGTTCTTC	CASGLGSLAPFNEQFF
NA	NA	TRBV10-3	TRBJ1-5	TGTGCCATGCGGGGCAGCAATCAGCCCCAGCATTTT	CAMRGSNQPQHF
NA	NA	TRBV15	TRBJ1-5	TGTGCCACCAGTTATAGCAATCAGCCCCAGCATTTT	CATSYSNQPQHF
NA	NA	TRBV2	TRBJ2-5	TGTGCCAGCACCTCCTGGGACATTCAGAGAGAGACCCAGTACTTC	CASTSWDIQRETQYF
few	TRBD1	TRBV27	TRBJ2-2	TGTGCCAGCAGTTTACGACAGGGGAGGGGGGAGCTGTTTTTT	CASSLRQGRGELFF
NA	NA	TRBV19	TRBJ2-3	TGTGCCAGTAGATCCCGATCCAGGGGCACAGATACGCAGTATTTT	CASRSRSRGTDTQYF
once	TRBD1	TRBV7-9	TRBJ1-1	TGTGCCAGCTGGGTTGGGACAGGGGCGGGAAACACTGAAGCTTTCTTT	CASWVGTGAGNTEAFF
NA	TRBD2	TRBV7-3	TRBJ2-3	TGTGCCAGCAGCGCCCGCGGGACTAGCGGATACACAGATACGCAGTATTTT	CASSARGTSGYTDTQYF
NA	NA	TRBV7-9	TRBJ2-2	TGTGCCAGCGCGGCATCCACCGGGGAGCTGTTTTTT	CASAASTGELFF
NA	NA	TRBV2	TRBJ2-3	TGTGCCAGTCAGGGTAGTTGGACAGATACGCAGTATTTT	CASQGSWTDTQYF
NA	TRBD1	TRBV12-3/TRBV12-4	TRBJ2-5	TGTGCCAGCAGATCCGACAGGGTTGAGACCCAGTACTTC	CASRSDRVETQYF
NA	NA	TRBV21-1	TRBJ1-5	TGTGCCAGCAGCAGGCAAGGGACAGGGGTTATCAATCAGCCCCAGCATTTT	CASSRQGTGVINQPQHF
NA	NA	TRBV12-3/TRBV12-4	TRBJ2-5	TGTGCCAGCAGTCGTCAAGAGACCCAGTACTTC	CASSRQETQYF
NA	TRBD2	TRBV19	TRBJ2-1	TGTGCCAGTAGTACCACTAGCGGAGGATACAATGAGCAGTTCTTC	CASSTTSGGYNEQFF
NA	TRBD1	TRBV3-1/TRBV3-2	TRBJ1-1	TGTGCCAGCAGCCAAGCGGGTAGGGGGCCTGAAGCTTTCTTT	CASSQAGRGPEAFF
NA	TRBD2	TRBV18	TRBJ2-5	TGTGCCAGCTCACCGCGGGAGGGCCGAGGGGAGACCCAGTACTTC	CASSPREGRGETQYF
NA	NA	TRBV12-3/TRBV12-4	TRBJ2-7	TGTGCCAGCAGTACCGCTGCAGGTTACGAGCAGTACTTC	CASSTAAGYEQYF
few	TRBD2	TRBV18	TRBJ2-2	TGTGCCAGCTCACCATTGAGTCTAGCGGGATATACGAACACCGGGGAGCTGTTTTTT	CASSPLSLAGYTNTGELFF
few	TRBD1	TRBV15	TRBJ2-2	TGTGCCACCAGCAGCCATAGACAGGGGGCGGGGACCGGGGAGCTGTTTTTT	CATSSHRQGAGTGELFF
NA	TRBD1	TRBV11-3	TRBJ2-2	TGTGCCAGCAGCAAGGGACAGGGGAACACCGGGGAGCTGTTTTTT	CASSKGQGNTGELFF
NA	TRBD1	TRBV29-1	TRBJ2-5	TGCAGCGTAGGACAGGGAATAAAAGAGACCCAGTACTTC	CSVGQGIKETQYF
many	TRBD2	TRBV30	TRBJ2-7	TGTGCCTGGAGCCTGACTAGCGGTCGTTTCGAGCAGTACTTC	CAWSLTSGRFEQYF
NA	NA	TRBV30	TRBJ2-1	TGTGCCTGGATCGCAGGGTCTAGTCTGTTCTTC	CAWIAGSSLFF
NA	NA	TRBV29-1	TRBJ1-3	TGCAGCGTTGAAGAGCCAGGAGGGTGGAGAGACACCATATATTTT	CSVEEPGGWRDTIYF
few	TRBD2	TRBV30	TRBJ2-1	TGTGCCTGGAGTTCGAGTCTAGCGGGAGGGGAGCAGTTCTTC	CAWSSSLAGGEQFF
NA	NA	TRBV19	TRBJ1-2	TGTGCCAGTAGTAGGGAGCTGGTAACCTTC	CASSRELVTF
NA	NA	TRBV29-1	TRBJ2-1	TGCAGCGTTGAACCCCCGGTCCGGGAGCAGTTCTTC	CSVEPPVREQFF